One and the same sample provided the 32 T cell receptor beta chains below, sequenced in a study of blood T cells in healthy people across ages. A second PCR of roughly 7 to 11 cycles used a sample-barcoded 5' primer and a J-beta primer mix. From the 5' RACE reads, TCRdb called clonotypes with MiXCR, one entry per CDR3 protein. The sample lists 710,000 or so distinct CDR3 sequences, about 24% seen once, with about 20% in the top ten. The sample was blood. The receptors originated from a man between 65 and 79 years old in good health.

On this clonotype itself: The DNA is omitted, as the CDR3 cannot be located on it reliably, and the CDR3 follows TCRdb's listing. The chain joins TRBV21-1 to TRBJ2-2; no DNA check was done on the table's D call, TRBD2. TRBV21-1 is annotated as a pseudogene. The CDR3 adds up to 16 amino acids, both ends counted. This CDR3 reads CASSKVGSGAPGELFF.

This clonotype was seen only a few times. The CDR3 DNA reads TGCGCCAGCAGCCAAGGAACGGGAACGGGCAACAATGAGCAGTTCTTC. This encodes CASSQGTGTGNNEQFF. V usage is TRBV4-3 and J usage is TRBJ2-1, with TRBD2 as a possible D gene (5 bases). CDR1 and CDR2 (germline): LGHNA, YSLEER. The V gene lost 1 base and the J gene lost 5 bases, with 15 bases spanning the gap. The CDR3 has 16 residues.

The gene calls are TRBV18 and TRBJ1-5, with 8 bases aligning to TRBD1. Losses at the gene ends were 3 bases for V and 4 bases for J; bases not matched to a gene: 8. The CDR3 consists of 16 residues. Germline CDR1 is KGHSH and CDR2 is LQKENI. The DNA of the CDR3 is TGTGCCAGCTCACCGCCCGGGACAGGAGATAATCAGCCCCAGCATTTT. Residues: CASSPPGTGDNQPQHF.

The chain combines TRBV11-2 with TRBJ2-7, with D tentatively TRBD2 (6 bases). CDR1 and CDR2 from the germline V gene are SGHAT and FQNNGV. The CDR3 contains 17 residues. The V end lost 1 base, the J end lost 2 bases, and 18 bases lay between the germline ends. As DNA, the CDR3 is TGTGCCAGCAGCTTAGTCCCTAAAAGACTAGAACCCTACGAGCAGTACGTC. This translates into CASSLVPKRLEPYEQYV.

V and J are TRBV18 and TRBJ2-5; 8 bases agree with TRBD1. Trimming at V came to 3 bases and at J to 0 bases, leaving 0 bases not matched to a gene. The germline V gene has CDR1 KGHSH and CDR2 LQKENI. This CDR3 has 14 amino acids. The CDR3 region is CASSPDRDQETQYF. As DNA, the CDR3 is TGTGCCAGCTCACCGGACAGGGACCAAGAGACCCAGTACTTC.

This clonotype was observed a handful of times. The chain links TRBV10-3 to TRBJ2-7, with D tentatively TRBD1 or TRBD2 (5 bases each). The CDR3 totals 13 residues. The ends were cut back, 5 bases at V and 3 bases at J, with 11 bases in the middle. Germline V gene sequence: CDR1 ENHRY, CDR2 SYGVKD. The CDR3 sequence: CAISPGPNYEQYV. The CDR3 DNA is TGTGCCATCAGTCCGGGGCCCAACTACGAGCAGTACGTC.

The CDR3 DNA is TGTGCCAGCAGTTACGAGCTCATGAACACTGAAGCTTTCTTT. This sequence encodes CASSYELMNTEAFF. The gene calls are TRBV6-6 and TRBJ1-1; D remains ambiguous. The V and J ends lost 2 bases and 0 bases respectively, with 7 bases between them. The germline V gene encodes CDR1 MNHNY and CDR2 SVGAGI (reference sequence). This CDR3 spans 14 amino acids.

This clonotype was seen more than once but under ten times. The chain is built from TRBV19 and TRBJ2-1, with 13 bases matching TRBD2. This CDR3 has 14 amino acids. Germline V gene sequence: CDR1 LNHDA, CDR2 SQIVND (reference sequence). V lost 7 bases to trimming and J lost 9 bases; unmatched junction nucleotides: 6. The CDR3 coding sequence is TGTGCCAGTACCCGACTAGCGGGAGGAACTGAGCAGTTCTTC. Translating it yields CASTRLAGGTEQFF. Full variable domain (outside the CDR3, taken from reference TRBV19 and TRBJ2-1): DGGITQSPKYLFRKEGQNVTLSCEQNLNHDAMYWYRQDPGQGLRLIYYSQIVNDFQKGDIAEGYSVSREKKESFPLTVTSAQKNPTAFYLCASTRLAGGTEQFFGPGTRLTVL.

The chain joins TRBV7-9 to TRBJ2-6, with D perhaps TRBD2 (5 bases). V dropped 3 bases and J dropped 0 bases, with 9 bases sitting between them. This CDR3 is 16 amino acids long. CDR1 is SEHNR, CDR2 FQNEAQ, per germline (reference sequence). CDR3 in DNA: TGTGCCAGCAGCTTGGACTTGAGCTCTGGGGCCAACGTCCTGACTTTC. Translated, it gives CASSLDLSSGANVLTF.

This chain connects TRBV6-5 to TRBJ1-4, with unresolved D. Trimming removed 0 bases from V and 8 bases from J, with 10 bases in between. In germline, CDR1 is MNHEY, CDR2 SVGAGI. This CDR3 has 14 amino acids. CDR3 sequence (DNA): TGTGCCAGCAGTTACTCGAATCGTGGAGAAAAACTGTTTTTT. Residues: CASSYSNRGEKLFF.

This clonotype has at least ten counts. The chain links TRBV12-3 or TRBV12-4 to TRBJ2-4; D is possibly TRBD2 (6 bases). V gave up 3 bases and J gave up 0 bases, with 12 bases separating them. The CDR3 is made up of 16 amino acids. The CDR3 region is CASSLVGGLAKNIQYF. The CDR3, as DNA: TGTGCCAGCAGTTTGGTGGGGGGATTAGCCAAAAACATTCAGTACTTC.

The J gene is TRBJ1-5, the V gene TRBV3-1, with a possible D match to TRBD1 (6 bases). This CDR3 spans 15 amino acids. In germline, CDR1 is LGHDT, CDR2 YNNKEL (reference sequence). Trimming removed 2 bases at V and 5 bases at J, with 13 bases between. The CDR3 here is CASSQFPGEHQPQHF. CDR3 nucleotides: TGTGCCAGCAGCCAATTCCCAGGGGAACATCAGCCCCAGCATTTT.

The sample holds a few counts of this clonotype. This chain uses TRBV20-1 with TRBJ1-4; no reliable D call. Trimming cost V 0 bases and J 5 bases, with 7 bases left between them. This CDR3 contains 13 residues. Germline values: CDR1 DFQATT, CDR2 SNEGSKA (reference sequence). This chain's CDR3 is CSARDGENEKLFF. DNA of the CDR3: TGCAGTGCTAGAGACGGGGAGAATGAAAAACTGTTTTTT.

For this clonotype: A junction end diverges from the germline sequence, so it may reflect a read error. The chain couples TRBV11-3 to TRBJ2-1; tentatively, D is TRBD1 or TRBD2 (5 bases each). The CDR3 sequence is 15 residues long. Germline CDR1 is SGHNT and CDR2 is YENEEA. CDR3 residues: CACSLWGSSYNEQFF. Written as DNA, the CDR3 is TGTGCCTGCAGCTTATGGGGGAGCTCCTACAATGAGCAGTTCTTC.

This clonotype was found a few times. The chain uses TRBV20-1 and TRBJ2-1; 13 nucleotides agree with TRBD2. Trimming took 7 bases from V and 8 from J; bases not matched to a gene: 8. The germline V gene has CDR1 DFQATT and CDR2 SNEGSKA (reference sequence). The CDR3 has 14 amino acids. The CDR3 protein is CSVVGLAGEDEQFF. The CDR3 DNA is TGCAGTGTAGTAGGACTAGCGGGAGAGGATGAGCAGTTCTTC.

The chain is built from TRBV5-1 and TRBJ2-5; 8 nucleotides line up with TRBD2. Germline lookup yields CDR1 SGHRS and CDR2 YFSETQ. The CDR3 runs to 15 residues. Unmatched junction bases numbered 5, after V lost 0 bases and J lost 4 bases. The CDR3 protein is CASSLVVAGSETQYF. The CDR3 region has the DNA TGCGCCAGCAGCTTGGTGGTAGCGGGGTCAGAGACCCAGTACTTC.

This CDR3 is CASSPAGGPFNEQFF. Here the CDR3 DNA reads TGTGCCAGCAGCCCTGCGGGAGGGCCATTCAATGAGCAGTTCTTC. The V and J genes are TRBV11-3 and TRBJ2-1, with 9 bases that match TRBD2. The germline V gene has CDR1 SGHNT and CDR2 YENEEA. The CDR3 has 15 residues. V dropped 5 bases and J dropped 6; count of bases not matched to a gene: 8.

This clonotype came up once. The J gene is TRBJ2-3, the V gene TRBV28; 8 bases line up with TRBD1. The length of the CDR3 is 17 residues. In germline, CDR1 is MDHEN, CDR2 SYDVKM. V trimming: 6 bases; J trimming: 3 bases; junction bases outside the gene matches: 14. The CDR3 spells CASSLVPDRGGTDTQYF. CDR3 DNA: TGTGCCAGCAGCTTGGTCCCCGACAGGGGTGGGACAGATACGCAGTATTTT. The full variable domain, in which reference TRBV28 and TRBJ2-3 provide the parts outside the CDR3, is DVKVTQSSRYLVKRTGEKVFLECVQDMDHENMFWYRQDPGLGLRLIYFSYDVKMKEKGDIPEGYSVSREKKERFSLILESASTNQTSMYLCASSLVPDRGGTDTQYFGPGTRLTVL.

V usage is TRBV27 and J usage is TRBJ1-2; weak D call: TRBD1 (5 bases). Trimming left V 5 bases short and J 5 bases short, with 12 bases between. The CDR3 is made up of 13 amino acids. Germline lookup yields CDR1 MNHEY and CDR2 SMNVEV (reference sequence). The CDR3 protein is CASSNRPGYGYTF. The CDR3 region has the DNA TGTGCCAGCAGTAACAGGCCGGGGTATGGCTACACCTTC.

This clonotype was seen a handful of times. The rearrangement joins TRBV29-1 to TRBJ2-2; D is unresolved. V was clipped by 6 bases and J by 0 bases, with 8 bases between them. Germline lookup yields CDR1 SQVTM and CDR2 ANQGSEA. CDR3 size: 13 residues. In DNA, the CDR3 is TGCAGCGTGGACGCTTCGAACACCGGGGAGCTGTTTTTT. Its translation: CSVDASNTGELFF.

This clonotype has just a few counts. The chain uses TRBV30 and TRBJ1-6; weak D call: TRBD1 (6 bases). V lost 2 bases and J 15 bases, leaving 14 bases between the germline ends. The germline V gene encodes CDR1 GTSNPN and CDR2 SVGIG (reference sequence). CDR3 size: 12 residues. The CDR3: CAWSPDRTFLHF. Written as DNA, the CDR3 is TGTGCCTGGAGTCCTGACAGGACGTTCCTCCACTTT.

This clonotype was picked up many times. The gene calls are TRBV28 and TRBJ1-4, with TRBD1 identical over 9 bases. Trimming removed 8 bases from V and 7 bases from J; junction bases left unmatched: 8. This CDR3 comprises 14 residues. The V gene's germline CDR1 is MDHEN and CDR2 SYDVKM. The CDR3, as DNA: TGTGCCAGCGCCAACAGGGGGCTGAGTGAAAAACTGTTTTTT. It translates to CASANRGLSEKLFF.

The table lists this clonotype with a few counts. The chain has TRBV3-1 and TRBJ2-1, with 12 bases aligning to TRBD2. CDR3 length: 15 amino acids. CDR1 is LGHDT, CDR2 YNNKEL, per germline (reference sequence). The V and J ends lost 1 base and 10 bases, in that order; junction bases with no gene match: 5. CDR3 region: CASSQGLAGDREQFF. In nucleotides, the CDR3 is TGTGCCAGCAGCCAAGGACTAGCGGGGGACAGGGAGCAGTTCTTC.

V and J are TRBV24-1 and TRBJ2-5, with a weak D call TRBD1 (6 bases). V was pared by 3 bases and J by 2 bases, with 6 bases between. The CDR3 runs 13 residues. Germline loops: CDR1 KGHDR, CDR2 SFDVKD. CDR3 in DNA: TGTGCCACCAGTGATGGGACACAAGAGACCCAGTACTTC. Its translation is CATSDGTQETQYF.

This clonotype was seen only a few times. This chain links TRBV5-1 with TRBJ2-3; D uncertain. This CDR3 region has 13 residues. V shed 6 bases and J shed 5 bases, with 13 bases lying between them. CDR1 is SGHRS, CDR2 YFSETQ, per germline. The CDR3 sequence: CASTLGSGDTQYF. As DNA, the CDR3 is TGCGCCAGCACCCTCGGCTCTGGAGATACGCAGTATTTT.

The chain is built from TRBV19 and TRBJ2-2; TRBD1 or TRBD2 may be the D gene (5 bases each). The CDR3 has 13 residues. Germline CDR1 reads LNHDA; CDR2 reads SQIVND (reference sequence). Deletions cut 6 bases from V and 6 bases from J, with 11 bases between. The CDR3 protein is CASRSGPAGELFF. The CDR3 nucleotides are TGTGCCAGTAGATCGGGGCCCGCCGGGGAGCTGTTTTTT.

This clonotype showed up many times. The chain carries TRBV12-3 or TRBV12-4 and TRBJ1-1; perhaps TRBD1 as D (5 bases). The length of the CDR3 is 15 residues. Trimming took 7 bases from V and 4 from J, leaving 19 bases between them. CDR3 bases: TGTGCCAGCACCCCGAGCAGGGATAAGAGCACTGAAGCTTTCTTT. Its translation is CASTPSRDKSTEAFF.

The chain recombines TRBV28 with TRBJ1-5; D is possibly TRBD1 (6 bases). The CDR3 extends over 14 amino acids. V gave up 6 bases and J gave up 5 bases, with 14 bases separating them. Germline V gives CDR1 MDHEN, CDR2 SYDVKM. CDR3 DNA: TGTGCCAGCAGCCAAACCGGGGGGCATCAGCCCCAGCATTTT. This translates into CASSQTGGHQPQHF.

V usage is TRBV18 and J usage is TRBJ2-5, with D possibly being TRBD2 (5 bases). TRBJ2-7 explains the end of the DNA better; the J call may be wrong. The CDR3 loop spans 12 amino acids. The germline V gene encodes CDR1 KGHSH and CDR2 LQKENI. This chain's CDR3 is CASSPEGDEQYV. CDR3 DNA sequence: TGTGCCAGCTCACCAGAGGGCGACGAGCAGTACGTC.

This clonotype appeared a single time. The V gene is TRBV7-9, the J gene TRBJ2-4; D not resolved. V gave up 1 base and J gave up 11 bases, with 12 bases separating them. The length of the CDR3 is 13 residues. Germline assignment: CDR1 SEHNR and CDR2 FQNEAQ (reference sequence). In nucleotides, the CDR3 is TGTGCCAGCAGCTTAGGGGCGAAGGGCCTTCAGTACTTC. The encoded protein is CASSLGAKGLQYF.

The V and J genes are TRBV20-1 and TRBJ1-2; D possibly corresponds to TRBD1 (5 bases). Germline lookup yields CDR1 DFQATT and CDR2 SNEGSKA (reference sequence). The CDR3 loop spans 16 amino acids. Trimming took 7 bases from V and 6 from J, leaving 27 bases between them. For the CDR3, the DNA is TGCAGTGTTCCCCCGGGTTGGGGCAAATGGAGGAATGGCTACACCTTC. This translates into CSVPPGWGKWRNGYTF.

This sequence joins TRBV20-1 and TRBJ2-7, with 9 positions matching TRBD2. Matching the DNA end better, TRBJ2-1 makes the J call doubtful. There are 14 residues in the CDR3. Germline CDR1 DFQATT, CDR2 SNEGSKA (reference sequence). CDR3 nucleotides: TGCAGTGCTGGTCCCCCGCGGGGGGGCTATGAGCAGTTCTTC. Protein product: CSAGPPRGGYEQFF.